This T cell receptor beta chain emerged from a study of HIV-infected patients and healthy controls. The repertoire came from unfractionated whole blood and reflected all unsorted peripheral T cells. V lost 5 bases and J lost 1, with 5 bases in between. CDR1 is SEHNR, CDR2 FQNEAQ, per germline (reference sequence). CDR3 size: 12 residues. cDNA was made from 500 ng RNA using alpha and beta constant primers. Using multiplexing indices, alpha and beta chain libraries were generated apart by chain-specific third strand synthesis. TCRdb reprocessed the 5' RACE reads with MiXCR, giving one entry per CDR3 protein. The repertoire holds 17,000 or so distinct CDR3 sequences, with more than 7.5% as singletons.

The material sequenced was blood. The rearrangement uses TRBV7-9 and TRBJ1-1; D unclear. This receptor was obtained from an adult in good health. This CDR3 is CASSPPNTEAFF. CDR3 bases: TGTGCCAGCAGCCCCCCGAACACTGAAGCTTTCTTT.